These T cell receptor beta chains were read from a single sample in a study of T cell responses to AZD1222 COVID-19 vaccine. Method: immunoSEQ multiplex PCR; TCRdb's copy keeps in-frame clones and lacks some. This sample has approximately 150,000 clones; around nine tenths occur once, and the top ten carry roughly 1.5%. The input for sequencing was peripheral blood, taken 28 days after the second AZD1222 dose. The receptor set was obtained from an adult who received the AZD1222 COVID-19 vaccine. Both conserved end residues are part of each CDR3. D genes are given only for firm matches. Size is stated for part of the rows, as once, few or many counts, or as a class when the clone is expanded.

V gene: TRBV27; clone size: NA; J gene: TRBJ2-1; D gene: NA; CDR3 DNA: TGTGCCAGCAGTTTAGAAGGGGCTGGGGGTATCTACAATGAGCAGTTCTTC; CDR3 protein: CASSLEGAGGIYNEQFF
V gene: TRBV18; clone size: NA; J gene: TRBJ1-1; D gene: TRBD1; CDR3 DNA: TGTGCCAGCTCACCGCTCGGACAGGGCGTGAGCACTGAAGCTTTCTTT; CDR3 protein: CASSPLGQGVSTEAFF
V gene: TRBV11-2; clone size: NA; J gene: TRBJ2-7; D gene: NA; CDR3 DNA: TGTGCCAGCAGGCGGACAGCTCAAGAGTTCTACGAGCAGTACTTC; CDR3 protein: CASRRTAQEFYEQYF
V gene: TRBV19; clone size: NA; J gene: TRBJ1-6; D gene: NA; CDR3 DNA: TGTGCCAGTAGTATATCGATGATGGGAGGGAACTATAATTCACCCCTCCACTTT; CDR3 protein: CASSISMMGGNYNSPLHF
V gene: TRBV3-1/TRBV3-2; clone size: NA; J gene: TRBJ2-3; D gene: TRBD2; CDR3 DNA: TGTGCCAGCAGCCCGACTAGCGGCACAGATACGCAGTATTTT; CDR3 protein: CASSPTSGTDTQYF
V gene: TRBV14; clone size: NA; J gene: TRBJ2-5; D gene: NA; CDR3 DNA: TGTGCCAGCAGCCAAGATTTTCGCGCGGTGGGTAAAGAGGCCCAGTACTTC; CDR3 protein: CASSQDFRAVGKEAQYF
V gene: TRBV4-2; clone size: NA; J gene: TRBJ2-5; D gene: TRBD2; CDR3 DNA: TGTGCCAGCAGCCTGGTACTAGCGGGAGCAGGAGAGACCCAGTACTTC; CDR3 protein: CASSLVLAGAGETQYF
V gene: TRBV7-2; clone size: NA; J gene: TRBJ1-3; D gene: NA; CDR3 DNA: TGTGCCAGCAGTCTAGGCGGCAGGGCTGGAAACACCATATATTTT; CDR3 protein: CASSLGGRAGNTIYF
V gene: TRBV18; clone size: once; J gene: TRBJ2-5; D gene: NA; CDR3 DNA: TGTGCCAGCCGACCCCCCGTGGGAGAGACCCAGTACTTC; CDR3 protein: CASRPPVGETQYF
V gene: TRBV19; clone size: few; J gene: TRBJ1-3; D gene: NA; CDR3 DNA: TGTGCCAGTAGTACTCGCTCTGGAAACACCATATATTTT; CDR3 protein: CASSTRSGNTIYF
V gene: TRBV5-6; clone size: NA; J gene: TRBJ2-1; D gene: TRBD2; CDR3 DNA: TGTGCCAGCAGCTCGAACGGCCCGGGCGCGGGAGGGATTTACAATGAGCAGTTCTTC; CDR3 protein: CASSSNGPGAGGIYNEQFF
V gene: TRBV5-6; clone size: NA; J gene: TRBJ2-7; D gene: NA; CDR3 DNA: TGTGCCAGCAGCTTGGGACGGGACTACGAGCAGTACTTC; CDR3 protein: CASSLGRDYEQYF
V gene: TRBV15; clone size: NA; J gene: TRBJ2-2; D gene: NA; CDR3 DNA: TGTGCCACCAGCAGGAGCGCCGGGGAGCTGTTTTTT; CDR3 protein: CATSRSAGELFF
V gene: TRBV29-1; clone size: NA; J gene: TRBJ1-5; D gene: TRBD1; CDR3 DNA: TGCAGCGTCAAGACAGGGCTCAATCAGCCCCAGCATTTT; CDR3 protein: CSVKTGLNQPQHF
V gene: TRBV24-1; clone size: NA; J gene: TRBJ2-1; D gene: NA; CDR3 DNA: TGTGCCACCAGTGATTTAATATCGGGGATGCTAGAGCAGTTCTTC; CDR3 protein: CATSDLISGMLEQFF
V gene: TRBV12-2; clone size: once; J gene: TRBJ2-7; D gene: NA; CDR3 DNA: TGTGCAAGTCGCTTATTACGTTACGCGGTCTACGAGCAGTACTTC; CDR3 protein: CASRLLRYAVYEQYF
V gene: TRBV19; clone size: NA; J gene: TRBJ2-2; D gene: NA; CDR3 DNA: TGTGCCAGTAGCGGGGGTGGGGAGCTGTTTTTT; CDR3 protein: CASSGGGELFF
V gene: TRBV7-8; clone size: NA; J gene: TRBJ2-7; D gene: NA; CDR3 DNA: TGTGCCAGCAGCTTAGGAGATATGGCCTACGAGCAGTACTTC; CDR3 protein: CASSLGDMAYEQYF
V gene: TRBV6-2/TRBV6-3; clone size: NA; J gene: TRBJ2-3; D gene: NA; CDR3 DNA: TGTGCCAGCAGTTCACAAACCCACTACACAGATACGCAGTATTTT; CDR3 protein: CASSSQTHYTDTQYF
V gene: TRBV5-6; clone size: NA; J gene: TRBJ1-1; D gene: NA; CDR3 DNA: TGTGCCAGCAGCTTGGTGGCCGACACTGAAGCTTTCTTT; CDR3 protein: CASSLVADTEAFF
V gene: TRBV7-3; clone size: NA; J gene: TRBJ2-1; D gene: TRBD2; CDR3 DNA: TGTGCCAGCAGCTTCTCCGGGCTAGCGGACAATGAGCAGTTCTTC; CDR3 protein: CASSFSGLADNEQFF
V gene: TRBV6-5; clone size: NA; J gene: TRBJ1-5; D gene: NA; CDR3 DNA: TGTGCCAGCAGTCCGTCAGGCCTCAATCAGCCCCAGCATTTT; CDR3 protein: CASSPSGLNQPQHF
V gene: TRBV19; clone size: NA; J gene: TRBJ1-1; D gene: NA; CDR3 DNA: TGTGCCAGTAGATCCCTTACGGGCACCATGAACACTGAAGCTTTCTTT; CDR3 protein: CASRSLTGTMNTEAFF
V gene: TRBV28; clone size: NA; J gene: TRBJ1-6; D gene: NA; CDR3 DNA: TGTGCCAGCGCTAGGGGAGCTTTTTCACCCCTCCACTTT; CDR3 protein: CASARGAFSPLHF
V gene: TRBV5-5; clone size: few; J gene: TRBJ1-2; D gene: NA; CDR3 DNA: TGTGCCAGCAGCTTGGTTATGGTCGTCCGGGGTGAGGGCTACACCTTC; CDR3 protein: CASSLVMVVRGEGYTF
V gene: TRBV12-3/TRBV12-4; clone size: once; J gene: TRBJ2-7; D gene: NA; CDR3 DNA: TGTGCCAGCAGTGGGTACGGGGCGGAACAGTACTTC; CDR3 protein: CASSGYGAEQYF
V gene: TRBV6-2/TRBV6-3; clone size: NA; J gene: TRBJ2-3; D gene: TRBD1; CDR3 DNA: TGTGCCAGCAGACCTGGACAGGACCTTCTCACAGATACGCAGTATTTT; CDR3 protein: CASRPGQDLLTDTQYF
V gene: TRBV6-6; clone size: NA; J gene: TRBJ1-1; D gene: NA; CDR3 DNA: TGTGCCAGCTCTCAGGGCCTTACTGAAGCTTTCTTT; CDR3 protein: CASSQGLTEAFF
V gene: TRBV18; clone size: once; J gene: TRBJ2-7; D gene: NA; CDR3 DNA: TGTGCCAGCTCACCACCGCAGGGTGCCTACGAGCAGTACTTC; CDR3 protein: CASSPPQGAYEQYF
V gene: TRBV29-1; clone size: NA; J gene: TRBJ1-1; D gene: NA; CDR3 DNA: TGCAGCGTTGAAGATTCAAGGGCTGAAGCTTTCTTT; CDR3 protein: CSVEDSRAEAFF
V gene: TRBV4-2; clone size: NA; J gene: TRBJ2-7; D gene: NA; CDR3 DNA: TGTGCCAGCAGCGAAAATTCCTACGAGCAGTACTTC; CDR3 protein: CASSENSYEQYF
V gene: TRBV7-9; clone size: NA; J gene: TRBJ1-1; D gene: TRBD1; CDR3 DNA: TGTGCCAGCAAACGTTCCGGGACAGCGAACACTGAAGCTTTCTTT; CDR3 protein: CASKRSGTANTEAFF
V gene: TRBV11-2; clone size: NA; J gene: TRBJ1-4; D gene: NA; CDR3 DNA: TGTGCCAGCAGCCCCCGGGTCTTAAGAGGGACTAATGAAAAACTGTTTTTT; CDR3 protein: CASSPRVLRGTNEKLFF
V gene: TRBV5-5; clone size: NA; J gene: TRBJ2-1; D gene: NA; CDR3 DNA: TGTGCCAGCAGCAACAGGCCCTACAATGAGCAGTTCTTC; CDR3 protein: CASSNRPYNEQFF
V gene: TRBV27; clone size: NA; J gene: TRBJ2-2; D gene: TRBD2; CDR3 DNA: TGTGCCAGCAGTACGTACCGGGCTAGCGGGGCCAACAGGGGATACACCGGGGAGCTGTTTTTT; CDR3 protein: CASSTYRASGANRGYTGELFF
V gene: TRBV19; clone size: NA; J gene: TRBJ2-5; D gene: TRBD1; CDR3 DNA: TGTGCCAGTAGTTCATCGACAGGGGAGTGGGAGACCCAGTACTTC; CDR3 protein: CASSSSTGEWETQYF
V gene: TRBV5-4; clone size: once; J gene: TRBJ2-7; D gene: TRBD1; CDR3 DNA: TGTGCCAGCAGTAACAGGGGGGCCCCCTACGAGCAGTACTTC; CDR3 protein: CASSNRGAPYEQYF
V gene: TRBV3-1/TRBV3-2; clone size: NA; J gene: TRBJ1-6; D gene: NA; CDR3 DNA: TGTGCCAGCAGCCAAGCCCGGCATTCACCCCTCCACTTT; CDR3 protein: CASSQARHSPLHF
V gene: TRBV2; clone size: NA; J gene: TRBJ2-3; D gene: TRBD2; CDR3 DNA: TGTGCCAGCGCCGGACTAGCGGGAGGGCCGGGTGGAGATACGCAGTATTTT; CDR3 protein: CASAGLAGGPGGDTQYF
V gene: TRBV28; clone size: NA; J gene: TRBJ1-5; D gene: TRBD1; CDR3 DNA: TGTGCCAGCAGTCCAGGGGGCTTTAATCAGCCCCAGCATTTT; CDR3 protein: CASSPGGFNQPQHF
V gene: TRBV19; clone size: NA; J gene: TRBJ1-1; D gene: TRBD1; CDR3 DNA: TGTGCCAGTAGTATAAGGACAGGGGCGAACACTGAAGCTTTCTTT; CDR3 protein: CASSIRTGANTEAFF
V gene: TRBV11-2; clone size: NA; J gene: TRBJ2-3; D gene: NA; CDR3 DNA: TGTGCCAGCAGCTTCAGGGGCCTGGCCACAGATACGCAGTATTTT; CDR3 protein: CASSFRGLATDTQYF
V gene: TRBV5-1; clone size: NA; J gene: TRBJ2-3; D gene: NA; CDR3 DNA: TGCGCCAGCAGCCCCCAGGGGGGGGGCTGGAGCACAGATACGCAGTATTTT; CDR3 protein: CASSPQGGGWSTDTQYF
V gene: TRBV3-1/TRBV3-2; clone size: once; J gene: TRBJ1-1; D gene: NA; CDR3 DNA: TGTGCCAGCAGCCAAGATGAGGGGTGGACTGAAGCTTTCTTT; CDR3 protein: CASSQDEGWTEAFF
V gene: TRBV6-6; clone size: NA; J gene: TRBJ2-3; D gene: TRBD2; CDR3 DNA: TGTGCCAGCAGTGGGACTAGCGGGGGTCTGGCGGGGCCGCAGTATTTT; CDR3 protein: CASSGTSGGLAGPQYF